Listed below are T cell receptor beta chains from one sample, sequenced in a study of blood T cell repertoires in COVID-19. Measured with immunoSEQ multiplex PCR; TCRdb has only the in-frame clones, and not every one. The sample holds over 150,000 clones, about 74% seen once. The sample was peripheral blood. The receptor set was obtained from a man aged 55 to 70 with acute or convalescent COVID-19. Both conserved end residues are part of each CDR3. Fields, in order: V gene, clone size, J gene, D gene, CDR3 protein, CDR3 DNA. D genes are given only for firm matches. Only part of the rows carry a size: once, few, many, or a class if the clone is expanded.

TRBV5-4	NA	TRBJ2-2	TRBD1	CASSLAGQGMTGELFF	TGTGCCAGCAGCTTAGCTGGACAGGGTATGACCGGGGAGCTGTTTTTT
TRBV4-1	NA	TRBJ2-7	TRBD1	CASSRFFGTGYYEQYF	TGCGCCAGCAGTCGATTTTTCGGGACAGGTTACTACGAGCAGTACTTC
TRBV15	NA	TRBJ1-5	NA	CATSRQGTSRRQPQHF	TGTGCCACCAGCAGACAAGGGACTTCACGGCGGCAGCCCCAGCATTTT
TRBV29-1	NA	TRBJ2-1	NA	CSVESRYNEQFF	TGCAGCGTTGAATCCAGATACAATGAGCAGTTCTTC
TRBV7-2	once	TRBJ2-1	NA	CASSLALANEQFF	TGTGCCAGCAGCTTAGCTCTAGCGAATGAGCAGTTCTTC
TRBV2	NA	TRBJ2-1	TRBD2	CASSELAGGPGNEQFF	TGTGCCAGCAGTGAGTTAGCGGGGGGGCCTGGGAATGAGCAGTTCTTC
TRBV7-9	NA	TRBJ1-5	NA	CASSLGMGGSNQPQHF	TGTGCCAGCAGCTTAGGGATGGGGGGAAGCAATCAGCCCCAGCATTTT
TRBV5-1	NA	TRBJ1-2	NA	CASSLGAGVTNYGYTF	TGCGCCAGCAGCTTGGGTGCAGGGGTCACTAACTATGGCTACACCTTC
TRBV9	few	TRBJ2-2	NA	CASSVGGGELFF	TGTGCCAGCAGCGTAGGAGGCGGGGAGCTGTTTTTT
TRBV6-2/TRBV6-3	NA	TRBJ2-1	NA	CASSYFGQNNEQFF	TGTGCCAGCAGTTACTTTGGGCAGAACAATGAGCAGTTCTTC
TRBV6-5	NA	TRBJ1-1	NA	CASIVPGRVGAFF	TGTGCCAGCATTGTTCCGGGAAGGGTCGGAGCTTTCTTT
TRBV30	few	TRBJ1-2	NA	CASDSDRLLGYTF	TGTGCCTCTGACTCGGATAGGCTGCTTGGCTACACCTTC
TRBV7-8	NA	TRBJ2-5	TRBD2	CASSLMASGGGETQYF	TGTGCCAGCAGCTTAATGGCTAGCGGGGGAGGAGAGACCCAGTACTTC
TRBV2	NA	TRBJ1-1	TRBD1	CASNKGTGRILIEAFF	TGTGCCAGCAACAAAGGGACAGGGAGAATCCTCATCGAAGCTTTCTTT
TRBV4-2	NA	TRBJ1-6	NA	CASSTPPQGSSPLHF	TGTGCCAGCAGCACCCCCCCCCAGGGAAGTTCACCCCTCCACTTT
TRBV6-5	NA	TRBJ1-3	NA	CASMLYSGNTIYF	TGTGCCAGCATGCTCTACTCTGGAAACACCATATATTTT
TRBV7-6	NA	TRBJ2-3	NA	CASSLAVYRPPSSTDTQYF	TGTGCCAGCAGCTTAGCGGTTTACAGGCCACCTTCTAGCACAGATACGCAGTATTTT
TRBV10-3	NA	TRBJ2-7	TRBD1	CAISESNLDRDF	TGTGCCATCAGTGAGTCTAATCTGGACAGGGACTTC
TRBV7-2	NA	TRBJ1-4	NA	CASSLLGQSNEKLFF	TGTGCCAGCAGCTTACTTGGACAGTCTAATGAAAAACTGTTTTTT
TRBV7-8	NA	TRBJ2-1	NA	CASSLGRSLHEQFF	TGTGCCAGCAGCTTAGGCCGGTCCCTCCATGAGCAGTTCTTC
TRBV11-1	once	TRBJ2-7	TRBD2	CASSLEASGFYEQYF	TGTGCCAGCAGCTTAGAGGCTAGCGGGTTCTACGAGCAGTACTTC
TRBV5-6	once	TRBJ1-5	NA	CASSLNTVGDQPQHF	TGTGCCAGCAGCTTGAACACAGTAGGGGATCAGCCCCAGCATTTT
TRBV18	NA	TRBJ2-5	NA	CASSPSTGRETQYF	TGTGCCAGCTCACCATCAACAGGGAGAGAGACCCAGTACTTC
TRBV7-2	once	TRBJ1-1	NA	CASLLNPVATEAFF	TGTGCCAGCCTCCTAAACCCGGTAGCCACTGAAGCTTTCTTT
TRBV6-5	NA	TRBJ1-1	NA	CASSFDRTTEAFF	TGTGCCAGCAGCTTCGACAGGACCACTGAAGCTTTCTTT
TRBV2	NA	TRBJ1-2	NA	CASNSPYGYTF	TGTGCCAGCAACTCCCCCTACGGCTACACCTTC
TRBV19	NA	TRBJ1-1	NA	CASSPQGKGTEAFF	TGTGCCAGTAGTCCACAGGGAAAGGGAACTGAAGCTTTCTTT
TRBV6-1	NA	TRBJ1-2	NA	CASSEENQGRIVGYTF	TGTGCCAGCAGTGAAGAAAACCAGGGGCGGATCGTAGGCTACACCTTC
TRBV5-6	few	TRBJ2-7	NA	CASSLATEFSYEQYF	TGTGCCAGCAGCTTGGCGACAGAGTTCTCCTACGAGCAGTACTTC
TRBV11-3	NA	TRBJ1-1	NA	CASSLLPSEEAFF	TGTGCCAGCAGCTTACTTCCGTCAGAAGAAGCTTTCTTT
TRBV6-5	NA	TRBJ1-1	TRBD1	CASSSDRVHHTEAFF	TGTGCCAGCAGTTCGGACAGGGTGCATCACACTGAAGCTTTCTTT
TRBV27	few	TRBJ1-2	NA	CASRKHLLKNYGYTF	TGTGCCAGCAGGAAACACCTCTTAAAAAACTATGGCTACACCTTC
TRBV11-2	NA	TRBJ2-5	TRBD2	CASSLEAGGRQETQYF	TGTGCCAGCAGCTTAGAAGCGGGGGGGCGTCAAGAGACCCAGTACTTC
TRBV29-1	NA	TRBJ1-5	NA	CSVGQGGNQPQHF	TGCAGCGTTGGGCAGGGTGGCAATCAGCCCCAGCATTTT
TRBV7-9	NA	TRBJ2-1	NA	CASNRFDNEQFF	TGTGCCAGCAATCGGTTTGACAATGAGCAGTTCTTC
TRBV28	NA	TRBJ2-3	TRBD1	CASSLGQGGTDTQYF	TGTGCCAGCAGTTTAGGCCAGGGGGGCACAGATACGCAGTATTTT
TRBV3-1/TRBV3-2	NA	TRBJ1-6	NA	CASSHQGGTLHF	TGTGCCAGCAGCCACCAAGGGGGAACCCTCCACTTT
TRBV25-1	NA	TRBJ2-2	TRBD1	CASSEWATGGNGGELFF	TGTGCCAGCAGTGAATGGGCAACAGGGGGTAACGGCGGGGAGCTGTTTTTT
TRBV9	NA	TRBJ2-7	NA	CASSVVGGGLHEQYF	TGTGCCAGCAGCGTAGTAGGGGGGGGCCTCCACGAGCAGTACTTC